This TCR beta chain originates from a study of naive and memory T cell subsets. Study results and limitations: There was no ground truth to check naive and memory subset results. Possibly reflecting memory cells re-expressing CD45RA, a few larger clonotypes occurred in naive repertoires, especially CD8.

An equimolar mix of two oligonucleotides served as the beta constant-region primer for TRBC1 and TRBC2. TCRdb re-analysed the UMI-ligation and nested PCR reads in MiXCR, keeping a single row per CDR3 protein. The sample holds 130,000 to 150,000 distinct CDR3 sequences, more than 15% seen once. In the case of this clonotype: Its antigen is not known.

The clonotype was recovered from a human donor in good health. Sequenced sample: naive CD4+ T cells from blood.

This CDR3 is CASTRPGNTIYF. For the CDR3, the DNA is TGTGCCAGCACGCGCCCAGGAAACACCATATATTTT. The chain combines TRBV12-3 or TRBV12-4 with TRBJ1-3; D unclear. Trimming shortened V by 7 bases and J by 4 bases, and 8 bases separated the two germline ends. The CDR3 has 12 amino acids.